These 28 T cell receptor beta chains were all obtained from the same sample, sequenced in a study of OX40 agonist ivuxolimab in advanced cancers. Assay used: immunoSEQ multiplex PCR; TCRdb lists only in-frame clones, some missing. In the table there are tens of thousands of clones, 86% of which are singletons. Sequenced here: CD4+ or CD8+ T cells sorted from blood, sampled in a trial of the OX40 agonist ivuxolimab. Every receptor here comes from an adult with an advanced solid tumor such as melanoma, head and neck, liver or kidney cancer.

This chain connects TRBV5-4 to TRBJ2-2; D uncertain. V was trimmed by 0 bases and J by 8 bases, leaving 5 bases between them. The CDR3 is 12 residues long. The germline V gene encodes CDR1 SGHNT and CDR2 YYREEE (reference sequence). CDR3 coding DNA: TGTGCCAGCAGCTTGGTATGGGGGGAGCTGTTTTTT. It encodes CASSLVWGELFF.

The genes are TRBV19 and TRBJ2-1; 12 nucleotides line up with TRBD2. The J segment lost 9 bases and the V segment lost 8 bases, leaving 8 bases of the junction unmatched. Germline loops: CDR1 LNHDA, CDR2 SQIVND (reference sequence). CDR3 size: 14 residues. The CDR3: CASSRLAGAGEQFF. CDR3 bases: TGTGCCAGTTCAAGACTAGCGGGAGCCGGTGAGCAGTTCTTC.

This chain links TRBV27 with TRBJ2-2, with unresolved D. CDR1 is MNHEY and CDR2 is SMNVEV in the germline V gene (reference sequence). The CDR3 length is 15 residues. V dropped 3 bases and J dropped 4 bases, with 12 bases sitting between them. Written as DNA, the CDR3 is TGTGCCAGCAGTTTGAACCCGAGTGGCACCGGGGAGCTGTTTTTT. Its translation is CASSLNPSGTGELFF.

The chain is built from TRBV5-1 and TRBJ2-1; 9 bases are shared with TRBD1. Germline-derived CDR1 and CDR2 are SGHRS and YFSETQ. This CDR3 region has 12 residues. The V gene end was trimmed by 4 bases and the J gene end by 9 bases; junction bases not matched to a gene: 2. DNA of the CDR3: TGCGCCAGCAGCGGACAGGGGAGTGAGCAGTTCTTC. This sequence encodes CASSGQGSEQFF.

V gene TRBV4-2 combines with J gene TRBJ1-5; D remains ambiguous. The CDR3 sequence is 13 residues long. V gave up 0 bases and J gave up 6 bases, with 6 bases separating them. CDR1 is LGHNA and CDR2 is YNFKEQ in the germline V gene. CDR3 residues: CASSQEESQPQHF. CDR3 nucleotides: TGTGCCAGCAGCCAAGAAGAGTCTCAGCCCCAGCATTTT.

There are a few counts of this clone. The genes are TRBV5-1 and TRBJ2-7, with D tentatively TRBD1 (6 bases). This CDR3 is 13 amino acids long. The ends were cut back, 0 bases at V and 7 bases at J, with 11 bases in the middle. Germline CDR1 is SGHRS and CDR2 is YFSETQ. CDR3 residues: CASSLALDREQYF. CDR3 nucleotides: TGCGCCAGCAGCTTGGCCCTTGACAGGGAGCAGTACTTC.

V gene TRBV30 combines with J gene TRBJ1-6; perhaps TRBD1 as D (5 bases). The CDR3 covers 15 residues. The V and J ends lost 1 base and 6 bases respectively, with 13 bases between them. Germline CDR1 is GTSNPN and CDR2 is SVGIG (reference sequence). CDR3 loop: CAWSGPYGGNSPLHF. CDR3 nucleotide sequence: TGTGCCTGGAGTGGACCCTACGGGGGTAATTCACCCCTCCACTTT.

The chain combines TRBV6-6 with TRBJ1-3; unclear D gene. The CDR3 covers 14 residues. V was clipped by 7 bases and J by 0 bases, with 10 bases between them. Germline V gives CDR1 MNHNY, CDR2 SVGAGI (reference sequence). The CDR3 DNA reads TGTGCCAGCACTTTTGGCGGCTCTGGAAACACCATATATTTT. It encodes CASTFGGSGNTIYF.

The J gene is TRBJ1-6, the V gene TRBV19; 8 bases agree with TRBD1. The V and J ends lost 5 bases and 8 bases, in that order; junction bases with no gene match: 5. Germline V gene lookup returns CDR1 LNHDA and CDR2 SQIVND (reference sequence). The CDR3 spans 14 residues. The chain's CDR3 is CASSDRGVYSPLHF. For the CDR3, the DNA is TGTGCCAGTAGTGACAGGGGCGTTTATTCACCCCTCCACTTT. The full variable domain, in which reference TRBV19 and TRBJ1-6 provide the parts outside the CDR3, is DGGITQSPKYLFRKEGQNVTLSCEQNLNHDAMYWYRQDPGQGLRLIYYSQIVNDFQKGDIAEGYSVSREKKESFPLTVTSAQKNPTAFYLCASSDRGVYSPLHFGNGTRLTVT.

V is TRBV29-1 and J is TRBJ1-2; D perhaps matches TRBD1 (5 bases). V shed 6 bases and J shed 4 bases, with 15 bases lying between them. CDR1 and CDR2 from the germline V gene are SQVTM and ANQGSEA. The CDR3 length is 13 residues. The CDR3 loop reads CSVNGGRGYGYTF. CDR3 nucleotide sequence: TGCAGCGTGAATGGGGGAAGGGGCTATGGCTACACCTTC. Full variable domain (rest looked up from reference TRBV29-1 and TRBJ1-2): SAVISQKPSRDICQRGTSLTIQCQVDSQVTMMFWYRQQPGQSLTLIATANQGSEATYESGFVIDKFPISRPNLTFSTLTVSNMSPEDSSIYLCSVNGGRGYGYTFGSGTRLTVV.

The CDR3 DNA is TGCGCCAGCGCGGTGGGGATGCAGTATTTT. As protein: CASAVGMQYF. J is TRBJ2-3 and V is TRBV10-2; D is unclear. There are 10 residues in the CDR3. The germline gives CDR1 WSHSY, CDR2 SAAADI. Trimming took off 8 bases at V and 11 bases at J, with 11 bases between the two ends.

This chain uses TRBV5-4 with TRBJ2-2, with TRBD2 matching over 8 bases. The germline gives CDR1 SGHNT, CDR2 YYREEE (reference sequence). CDR3 length: 15 amino acids. After removal of 4 bases from V and 7 bases from J, the junction contained 9 bases not matched to a gene. In nucleotides, the CDR3 is TGTGCCAGCAGCAACCCGGGAGGGCCGGGCGGGGAGCTGTTTTTT. As protein: CASSNPGGPGGELFF.

Worth noting for this clone: Distinct nucleotide sequences in the sample also encode this CDR3. The gene calls are TRBV5-1 and TRBJ2-1; 9 nucleotides agree with TRBD2. This CDR3 contains 15 residues. Germline V gene data show CDR1 as SGHRS and CDR2 as YFSETQ. Trimming at V came to 1 base and at J to 4 bases, leaving 3 bases not matched to a gene. The CDR3, as DNA: TGCGCCAGCAGCTTGAGTAGCGGGAGATACAATGAGCAGTTCTTC. As protein: CASSLSSGRYNEQFF.

The V call is TRBV9, the J call TRBJ2-1, with TRBD2 matching over 8 bases. This CDR3 is built from 17 residues. Germline CDR1 and CDR2: SGDLS and YYNGEE. V lost 4 bases and J lost 6; bases outside the gene matches: 15. In nucleotides, the CDR3 is TGTGCCAGCAGCCCACGTTTGAATAGCGGGATCCTCAATGAGCAGTTCTTC. Translation gives CASSPRLNSGILNEQFF.

This clone was seen a few times. J is TRBJ1-5 and V is TRBV10-3; D unresolved. Trimming shortened V by 4 bases and J by 7 bases, and 14 bases separated the two germline ends. The CDR3 is 14 amino acids. Looked up from germline, CDR1 is ENHRY and CDR2 is SYGVKD. The CDR3 reads CAISASSRGQPQHF. CDR3 nucleotide sequence: TGTGCCATCAGTGCTAGCAGTCGTGGACAGCCCCAGCATTTT.

The gene calls are TRBV9 and TRBJ2-2; the D is unclear. The V gene lost 5 bases and the J gene lost 0 bases, with 8 bases spanning the gap. Per the germline V gene, CDR1 is SGDLS and CDR2 is YYNGEE. This CDR3 comprises 14 residues. Here the CDR3 DNA reads TGTGCCAGCAGGAGGATGGCGAACACCGGGGAGCTGTTTTTT. Amino acids: CASRRMANTGELFF.

V is TRBV7-6 and J is TRBJ2-5; 8 bases fit TRBD1. V shed 5 bases and J 5 bases; nucleotides not matched to a gene: 7. Germline values: CDR1 SGHVS, CDR2 FNYEAQ. The CDR3 totals 14 residues. CDR3 sequence reads: CASSIDRGFETQYF. Here the CDR3 DNA reads TGTGCCAGCAGCATTGACAGGGGTTTCGAGACCCAGTACTTC.

This clone showed up just once. This chain uses TRBV28 with TRBJ1-3, with 9 bases lining up with TRBD1. V gave up 6 bases and J gave up 3 bases; unmatched junction bases: 3. CDR3 size: 14 residues. CDR1 and CDR2 (germline): MDHEN, SYDVKM. CDR3 amino acids: CASSGQGIGNTIYF. DNA of the CDR3: TGTGCCAGCAGCGGACAGGGGATTGGAAACACCATATATTTT.

This chain connects TRBV28 to TRBJ2-2, with TRBD2 as a possible D gene (6 bases). Germline V gene lookup returns CDR1 MDHEN and CDR2 SYDVKM. The V gene lost 3 bases and the J gene lost 5 bases, with 7 bases spanning the gap. The CDR3 has 13 residues. The CDR3 DNA sequence: TGTGCCAGCAGTTTTGGGGGGACCGGGGAGCTGTTTTTT. The encoded protein is CASSFGGTGELFF.

This chain connects TRBV28 to TRBJ2-7; D uncertain. The CDR3 runs 15 residues. V was shortened by 4 bases and J by 5 bases, with 18 bases between the two germline ends. The V gene's germline CDR1 is MDHEN and CDR2 SYDVKM. CDR3 sequence reads: CASSYFSKRSNEQYF. In DNA, the CDR3 is TGTGCCAGCAGTTACTTCTCGAAAAGGAGTAACGAGCAGTACTTC. Full variable domain (rest looked up from reference TRBV28 and TRBJ2-7): DVKVTQSSRYLVKRTGEKVFLECVQDMDHENMFWYRQDPGLGLRLIYFSYDVKMKEKGDIPEGYSVSREKKERFSLILESASTNQTSMYLCASSYFSKRSNEQYFGPGTRLTVT.

V gene TRBV19 combines with J gene TRBJ1-2; 8 positions agree with TRBD1. The trim removed 5 bases at V and 3 bases at J, leaving 8 bases unmatched. Germline V lookup: CDR1 LNHDA, CDR2 SQIVND (reference sequence). The CDR3 spans 15 residues. CDR3 in amino acids: CASSPSGGSYYGYTF. CDR3 DNA sequence: TGTGCCAGTAGTCCCTCAGGGGGCTCCTACTATGGCTACACCTTC.

The gene calls are TRBV10-3 and TRBJ2-1; D is ambiguous. The CDR3 totals 13 residues. Germline V gives CDR1 ENHRY, CDR2 SYGVKD. V gave up 3 bases and J gave up 10 bases, with 13 bases separating them. The CDR3 DNA reads as TGTGCCATCAGTGACCGGAATGACTGGGAGCAGTTCTTC. It specifies CAISDRNDWEQFF.

This clone was recorded a few times. J is TRBJ1-1 and V is TRBV7-9; weak D call: TRBD1 (6 bases). The V end was cut by 7 bases, the J end by 3 bases, with 15 bases between. The CDR3 contains 14 residues. CDR1 is SEHNR and CDR2 is FQNEAQ in the germline V gene (reference sequence). Here the CDR3 DNA reads TGTGCCAGCACCCACGGGGGCTACGACACTGAAGCTTTCTTT. Protein: CASTHGGYDTEAFF. The full variable domain, rest sourced from reference TRBV7-9 and TRBJ1-1, is DTGVSQNPRHKITKRGQNVTFRCDPISEHNRLYWYRQTLGQGPEFLTYFQNEAQLEKSRLLSDRFSAERPKGSFSTLEIQRTEQGDSAMYLCASTHGGYDTEAFFGQGTRLTVV.

This chain joins TRBV6-1 and TRBJ2-5; D is undetermined. Germline V CDR1 and CDR2: MNHNS, SASEGT. V was shortened by 5 bases and J by 7 bases, with 17 bases between the two germline ends. This CDR3 comprises 14 residues. The CDR3 DNA reads as TGTGCCAGCAGTTCAGACTGGTCCAAAGGGACCCAGTACTTC. Encoded protein: CASSSDWSKGTQYF.

This clone occurred once. V gene TRBV9 combines with J gene TRBJ2-3; the match to TRBD2 covers 10 bases. V was pared by 0 bases and J by 3 bases, with 4 bases of the junction left unmatched. The CDR3 is made up of 16 amino acids. The germline CDR1 and CDR2 sequences are SGDLS and YYNGEE. The CDR3 is CASSVGVSGGTDTQYF. CDR3 bases: TGTGCCAGCAGCGTAGGGGTTAGCGGGGGGACAGATACGCAGTATTTT.

This chain uses TRBV18 with TRBJ2-1; D possibly uses TRBD1 or TRBD2 (5 bases each). Germline CDR1 reads KGHSH; CDR2 reads LQKENI. V lost 0 bases and J 4 bases, leaving 16 bases between the germline ends. CDR3 size: 17 residues. The CDR3 DNA is TGTGCCAGCTCACCACCGGGACGTCGTATGGGTTACAATGAGCAGTTCTTC. Encoded protein: CASSPPGRRMGYNEQFF.

The genes are TRBV27 and TRBJ2-3, with a possible D match to TRBD2 (6 bases). The CDR3 consists of 13 residues. Trimming took 2 bases from V and 4 from J, leaving 7 bases between them. Germline V CDR1 and CDR2: MNHEY, SMNVEV (reference sequence). The CDR3 coding sequence is TGTGCCAGCAGTTTAAGGGAGGCAGATACGCAGTATTTT. This codes for CASSLREADTQYF.

This clone was detected only once. The chain combines TRBV25-1 with TRBJ1-4; D is possibly TRBD1 (5 bases). V was cut by 5 bases and J by 7 bases, with 20 bases left in between. Germline V lookup: CDR1 MGHDK, CDR2 SYGVNS. The CDR3 has 16 amino acids. The CDR3 sequence is CASSSALGGRGEKLFF. The CDR3 region has the DNA TGTGCCAGCAGTTCCGCCCTTGGGGGACGAGGTGAAAAACTGTTTTTT.